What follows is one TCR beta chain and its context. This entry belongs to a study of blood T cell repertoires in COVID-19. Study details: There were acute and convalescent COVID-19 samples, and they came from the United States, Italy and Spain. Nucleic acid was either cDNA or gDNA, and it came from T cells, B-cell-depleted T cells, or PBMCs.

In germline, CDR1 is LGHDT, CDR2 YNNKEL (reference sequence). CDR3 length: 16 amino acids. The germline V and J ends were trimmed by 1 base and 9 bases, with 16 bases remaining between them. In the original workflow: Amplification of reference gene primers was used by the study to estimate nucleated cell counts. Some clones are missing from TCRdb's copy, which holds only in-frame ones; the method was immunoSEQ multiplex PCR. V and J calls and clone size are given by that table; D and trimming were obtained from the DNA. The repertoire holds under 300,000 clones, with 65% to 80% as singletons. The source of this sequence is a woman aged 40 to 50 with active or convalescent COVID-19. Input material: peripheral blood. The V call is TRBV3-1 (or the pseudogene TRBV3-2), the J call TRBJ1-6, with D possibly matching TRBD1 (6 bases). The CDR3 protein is CASSQVGGGPISPLHF. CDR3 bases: TGTGCCAGCAGCCAAGTTGGGGGGGGGCCAATTTCACCCCTCCACTTT.